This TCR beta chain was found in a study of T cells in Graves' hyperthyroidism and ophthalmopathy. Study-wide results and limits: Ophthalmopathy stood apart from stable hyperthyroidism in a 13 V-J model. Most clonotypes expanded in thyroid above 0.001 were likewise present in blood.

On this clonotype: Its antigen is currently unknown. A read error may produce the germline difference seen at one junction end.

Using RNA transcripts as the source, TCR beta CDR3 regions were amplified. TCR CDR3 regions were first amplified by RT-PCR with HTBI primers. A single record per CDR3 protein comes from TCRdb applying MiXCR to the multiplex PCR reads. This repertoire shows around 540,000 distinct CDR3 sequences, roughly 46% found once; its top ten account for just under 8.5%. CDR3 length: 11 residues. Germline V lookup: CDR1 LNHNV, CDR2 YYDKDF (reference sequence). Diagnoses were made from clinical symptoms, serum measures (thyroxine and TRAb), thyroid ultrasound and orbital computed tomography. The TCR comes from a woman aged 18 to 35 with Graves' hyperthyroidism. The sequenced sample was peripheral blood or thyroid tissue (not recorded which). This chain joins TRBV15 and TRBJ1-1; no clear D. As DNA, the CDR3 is TGTGCCACCGGCAGAGAAGTAGGGGCTTTCTTT. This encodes CATGREVGAFF.